The T cell receptor beta chain under discussion was sequenced for a study of T cells in Graves' hyperthyroidism and ophthalmopathy. Graves' hyperthyroidism was deemed stable given no ophthalmopathy progression within 18 months. With a duration under 2 months, the hyperthyroidism was newly diagnosed in patients aged 18 to 65. Uncontrolled infection, other autoimmune disease, pregnancy and lactation each barred patients from inclusion. Diagnoses used clinical symptoms, serum thyroxine and TRAb, thyroid ultrasound and orbital computed tomography. The CDR3 has 13 residues. The V and J ends lost 4 bases and 3 bases respectively, with 10 bases between them. CDR1 is SGDLS and CDR2 is YYNGEE in the germline V gene. TCR beta CDR3 regions were amplified from RNA transcripts. During a first-round RT-PCR of the TCR CDR3, the HTBI primer set was used. A single record per CDR3 protein comes from TCRdb applying MiXCR to the multiplex PCR reads. The repertoire holds approximately 400,000 distinct CDR3 sequences, with about 15% as singletons.

V and J are TRBV9 and TRBJ1-1; D is perhaps TRBD1 (5 bases). Sequenced input: blood. This TCR derives from a woman younger than 30 with Graves' hyperthyroidism. This chain's CDR3 is CASSPWGDTEAFF. CDR3 nucleotides: TGTGCCAGCAGCCCCTGGGGGGACACTGAAGCTTTCTTT.